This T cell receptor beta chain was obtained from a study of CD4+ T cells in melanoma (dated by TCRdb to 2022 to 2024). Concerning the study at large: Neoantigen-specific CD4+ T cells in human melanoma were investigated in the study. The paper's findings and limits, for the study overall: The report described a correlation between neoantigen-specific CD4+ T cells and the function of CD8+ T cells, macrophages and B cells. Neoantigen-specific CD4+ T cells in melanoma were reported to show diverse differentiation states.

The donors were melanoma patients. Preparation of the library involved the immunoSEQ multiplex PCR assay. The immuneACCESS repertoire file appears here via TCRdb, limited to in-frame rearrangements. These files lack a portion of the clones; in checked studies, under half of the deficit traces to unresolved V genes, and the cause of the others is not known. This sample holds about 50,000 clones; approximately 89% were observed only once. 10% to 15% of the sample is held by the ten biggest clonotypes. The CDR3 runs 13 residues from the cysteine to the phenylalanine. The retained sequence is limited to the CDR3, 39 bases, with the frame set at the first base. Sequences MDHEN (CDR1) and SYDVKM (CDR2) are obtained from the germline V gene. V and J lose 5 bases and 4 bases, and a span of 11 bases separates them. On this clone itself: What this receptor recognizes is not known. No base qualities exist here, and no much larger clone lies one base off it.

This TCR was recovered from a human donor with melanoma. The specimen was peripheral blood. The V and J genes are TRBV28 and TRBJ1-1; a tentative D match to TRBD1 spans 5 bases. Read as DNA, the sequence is TGTGCCAGCAGTGCCGACGGGGGCACTGAAGCTTTCTTT. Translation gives CASSADGGTEAFF.